Shown below are 22 T cell receptor beta chains from a single sample sequenced in a study of T cell responses to AZD1222 COVID-19 vaccine. The table came from immunoSEQ multiplex PCR; TCRdb's copy has only in-frame clones and leaves some out. The sample has about 130,000 clones, 70% to 90% seen once. Sequenced here: peripheral blood, sampled on day 0 of AZD1222 vaccination. The source of these receptors is an adult in good health.

The genes are TRBV10-2 and TRBJ1-5; 8 nucleotides match TRBD1. The CDR3 loop spans 17 amino acids. V was clipped by 0 bases and J by 7 bases; unmatched bases: 11. The germline V gene encodes CDR1 WSHSY and CDR2 SAAADI. The CDR3, as DNA: TGCGCCAGCAGTGAGTCGATCGCAGGGGGCTTCCCGCAGCCCCAGCATTTT. Protein: CASSESIAGGFPQPQHF.

CDR3 protein: CASSLVSDQPQHF. CDR3 nucleotides: TGTGCCAGCAGTTTAGTGAGTGATCAGCCCCAGCATTTT. This sequence joins TRBV12-3 or TRBV12-4 and TRBJ1-5; D not resolved. This CDR3 contains 13 residues. The V and J ends lost 1 base and 5 bases respectively, with 6 bases between them.

This chain joins TRBV5-1 and TRBJ1-1, with D unclear. V was clipped by 5 bases and J by 2 bases, with 10 bases between them. Germline V CDR1 and CDR2: SGHRS, YFSETQ. This CDR3 spans 13 amino acids. The CDR3 loop is CASRGQPNTEAFF. CDR3 in DNA: TGCGCCAGCAGAGGCCAGCCAAACACTGAAGCTTTCTTT.

This chain joins TRBV2 and TRBJ1-2; D is unclear. This CDR3 has 15 residues. Germline CDR1 SNHLY, CDR2 FYNNEI. V lost 1 base and J 4 bases, leaving 13 bases between the germline ends. CDR3 protein: CASSEDPGYGYGYTF. In nucleotides, the CDR3 is TGTGCCAGCAGTGAAGATCCGGGGTACGGCTATGGCTACACCTTC.

The chain combines TRBV4-1 with TRBJ2-1; 7 bases are shared with TRBD2. Per germline, CDR1 MGHRA and CDR2 YSYEKL. V was pared by 4 bases and J by 10 bases, with 7 bases of the junction left unmatched. The CDR3 length is 13 residues. CDR3 sequence (DNA): TGCGCCAGCAGCCCATCCGGGGGGAGCGAGCAGTTCTTC. It yields the protein CASSPSGGSEQFF.

The chain recombines TRBV2 with TRBJ1-2; TRBD1 aligns across 11 bases. Germline V gene data show CDR1 as SNHLY and CDR2 as FYNNEI. The CDR3 runs to 14 residues. V shed 6 bases, J shed 5 bases, and the junction held 5 bases outside the gene matches. DNA of the CDR3: TGTGCCAGCAGGGGACAGGGGGAAGGTTATGGCTACACCTTC. This codes for CASRGQGEGYGYTF. The full variable domain, in which reference TRBV2 and TRBJ1-2 provide the parts outside the CDR3, is EPEVTQTPSHQVTQMGQEVILRCVPISNHLYFYWYRQILGQKVEFLVSFYNNEISEKSEIFDDQFSVERPDGSNFTLKIRSTKLEDSAMYFCASRGQGEGYGYTFGSGTRLTVV.

This chain connects TRBV5-5 to TRBJ1-1; D is unclear. Trimming pared 4 bases from V and 4 bases from J, leaving 8 bases between. The germline V gene has CDR1 SGHKS and CDR2 YYEKEE (reference sequence). The CDR3 runs 12 residues. This CDR3 reads CASSPGSTEAFF. The CDR3 nucleotides read TGTGCCAGCAGCCCGGGAAGCACTGAAGCTTTCTTT.

Here the CDR3 reads CASSEEGRGTEAFF. The CDR3 DNA reads TGCGCCAGCAGTGAGGAAGGCAGAGGTACTGAAGCTTTCTTT. The J gene is TRBJ1-1, the V gene TRBV10-1; no reliable D call. The length of the CDR3 is 14 residues. The germline V gene encodes CDR1 WNHNN and CDR2 SYGVQD (reference sequence). V shed 2 bases and J shed 5 bases, with 12 bases lying between them.

V gene TRBV24-1 combines with J gene TRBJ2-1, with D perhaps TRBD2 (5 bases). CDR1 and CDR2 from the germline V gene are KGHDR and SFDVKD. The V end was cut by 4 bases, the J end by 0 bases, with 15 bases between. This CDR3 is 17 amino acids long. This chain's CDR3 is CATSDSPTGSSYNEQFF. CDR3 sequence (DNA): TGTGCCACCAGTGACTCCCCGACTGGGAGCTCCTACAATGAGCAGTTCTTC.

This chain links TRBV5-4 with TRBJ2-5, with TRBD2 identical over 9 bases. Germline values: CDR1 SGHNT, CDR2 YYREEE (reference sequence). The ends lost 3 bases at V and 0 bases at J; junction bases unmatched: 3. The CDR3 runs to 15 residues. CDR3 residues: CASSSSGMYQETQYF. In nucleotides, the CDR3 is TGTGCCAGCAGCTCTAGCGGGATGTACCAAGAGACCCAGTACTTC.

V usage is TRBV14 and J usage is TRBJ2-3; D possibly corresponds to TRBD1 (5 bases). The germline V gene has CDR1 SGHDN and CDR2 FVKESK. Trimming took off 1 base at V and 0 bases at J, with 11 bases between the two ends. The CDR3 covers 16 residues. Written as DNA, the CDR3 is TGTGCCAGCAGCCAAGGTACAGGAAGGAGCACAGATACGCAGTATTTT. Translating it yields CASSQGTGRSTDTQYF.

V and J are TRBV28 and TRBJ2-3; no clear D gene. V was clipped by 6 bases and J by 2 bases, with 6 bases between them. The germline CDR1 and CDR2 sequences are MDHEN and SYDVKM. This CDR3 comprises 12 residues. This CDR3 reads CASRAVTDTQYF. The CDR3 DNA reads as TGTGCCAGCAGGGCAGTCACAGATACGCAGTATTTT.

The rearrangement joins TRBV5-4 to TRBJ2-1; 8 bases are shared with TRBD2. Germline V gives CDR1 SGHNT, CDR2 YYREEE (reference sequence). After removal of 4 bases from V and 7 bases from J, the junction contained 4 bases not matched to a gene. The CDR3 spans 13 residues. In DNA, the CDR3 is TGTGCCAGCAGCCCACGACTAGCGAATGAGCAGTTCTTC. It translates to CASSPRLANEQFF.

The rearrangement links TRBV14 to TRBJ2-1; D gene unclear. This CDR3 has 14 amino acids. Trimming removed 3 bases from V and 8 bases from J, with 14 bases in between. The V gene's germline CDR1 is SGHDN and CDR2 FVKESK. The CDR3, as DNA: TGTGCCAGCAGCCAGTATTACTTCACGGATGAGCAGTTCTTC. Translating gives CASSQYYFTDEQFF.

V and J are TRBV6-6 and TRBJ2-7; D may be TRBD1 (6 bases). This CDR3 comprises 13 residues. The V end lost 0 bases, the J end lost 6 bases, and 9 bases lay between the germline ends. Per the germline V gene, CDR1 is MNHNY and CDR2 is SVGAGI (reference sequence). The CDR3 region is CASSYSRTVEQYF. Written as DNA, the CDR3 is TGTGCCAGCAGTTACTCGAGGACAGTCGAGCAGTACTTC.

The chain recombines TRBV10-2 with TRBJ1-1; D uncertain. The germline CDR1 and CDR2 sequences are WSHSY and SAAADI. V was clipped by 9 bases and J by 3 bases, with 11 bases between them. This CDR3 comprises 12 residues. CDR3 protein: CASRPDDTEAFF. CDR3 nucleotides: TGCGCCAGTCGGCCGGACGACACTGAAGCTTTCTTT.

This chain joins TRBV19 and TRBJ1-6; D not certain. Germline CDR1 reads LNHDA; CDR2 reads SQIVND (reference sequence). The germline V and J ends were trimmed by 5 bases and 7 bases, with 12 bases remaining between them. The CDR3 loop spans 14 amino acids. CDR3 protein: CASSLDGGNSPLHF. The CDR3 DNA sequence: TGTGCCAGTAGTCTGGACGGAGGGAATTCACCCCTCCACTTT.

This chain links TRBV5-8 with TRBJ2-1; no clear D gene. This CDR3 region has 16 residues. Trimming stripped 2 bases from V and 0 bases from J, with 12 bases between. CDR1 and CDR2 from the germline V gene are SGHTS and YDEGEE. This chain's CDR3 is CASSFPTLSSYNEQFF. CDR3 coding DNA: TGTGCCAGCAGCTTCCCTACGCTGAGCTCCTACAATGAGCAGTTCTTC.

The chain employs TRBV9 and TRBJ2-2, with 12 bases fitting TRBD2. CDR1 is SGDLS and CDR2 is YYNGEE in the germline V gene. The CDR3 totals 16 residues. V gave up 3 bases and J gave up 3 bases; unmatched junction bases: 3. The DNA for the CDR3 is TGTGCCAGCAGCGCTAGCGGGGGGGAGGACACCGGGGAGCTGTTTTTT. Protein sequence: CASSASGGEDTGELFF.

The chain employs TRBV7-2 and TRBJ1-6; perhaps TRBD1 as D (5 bases). V was shortened by 1 base and J by 6 bases, with 13 bases between the two germline ends. CDR3 length: 16 amino acids. The germline gives CDR1 SGHTA, CDR2 FQGNSA. CDR3 in amino acids: CASSLGAGISNSPLHF. Written as DNA, the CDR3 is TGTGCCAGCAGCTTAGGGGCAGGGATATCTAATTCACCCCTCCACTTT.

The chain is built from TRBV19 and TRBJ2-3, with D perhaps matching TRBD1 or TRBD2 (5 bases each). CDR1 and CDR2 (germline): LNHDA, SQIVND (reference sequence). Trimming took 3 bases from V and 6 from J, leaving 16 bases between them. The CDR3 loop spans 15 amino acids. This CDR3 is CASSMKGMGEDTQYF. The CDR3 region has the DNA TGTGCCAGTAGTATGAAGGGGATGGGGGAGGATACGCAGTATTTT.

The chain couples TRBV6-5 to TRBJ1-1; possibly TRBD1 for D (5 bases). CDR3 length: 15 amino acids. Germline V lookup: CDR1 MNHEY, CDR2 SVGAGI. The V end was cut by 0 bases, the J end by 4 bases, with 12 bases between. The CDR3 nucleotides read TGTGCCAGCAGTTACTCGTGGCAGGGTGGCACTGAAGCTTTCTTT. It yields the protein CASSYSWQGGTEAFF.